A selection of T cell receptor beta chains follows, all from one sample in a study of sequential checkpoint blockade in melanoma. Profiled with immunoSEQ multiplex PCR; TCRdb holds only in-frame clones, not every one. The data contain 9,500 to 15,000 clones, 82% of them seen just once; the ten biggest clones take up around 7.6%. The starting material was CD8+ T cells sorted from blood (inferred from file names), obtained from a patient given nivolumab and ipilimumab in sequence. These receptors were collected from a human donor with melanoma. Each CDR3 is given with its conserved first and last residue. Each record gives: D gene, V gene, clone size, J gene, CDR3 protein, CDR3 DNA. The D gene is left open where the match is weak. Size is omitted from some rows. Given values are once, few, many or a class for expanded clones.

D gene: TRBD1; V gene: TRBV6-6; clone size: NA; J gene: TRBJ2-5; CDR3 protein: CASSSLGGLETQYF; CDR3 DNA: TGTGCCAGCAGCTCATTAGGGGGCTTGGAGACCCAGTACTTC
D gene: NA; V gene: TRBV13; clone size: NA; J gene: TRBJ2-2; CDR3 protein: CASSRTPNPSTGELFF; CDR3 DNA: TGTGCCAGCAGCCGAACCCCCAACCCGAGCACCGGGGAGCTGTTTTTT
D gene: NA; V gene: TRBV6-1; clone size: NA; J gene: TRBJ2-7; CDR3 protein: CASSEGTFYEQYF; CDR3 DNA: TGTGCCAGCAGTGAGGGCACCTTCTACGAGCAGTACTTC
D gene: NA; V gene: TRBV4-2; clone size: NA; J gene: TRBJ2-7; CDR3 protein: CASSQARTYEQYF; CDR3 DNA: TGTGCCAGCAGCCAAGCGCGGACCTACGAGCAGTACTTC
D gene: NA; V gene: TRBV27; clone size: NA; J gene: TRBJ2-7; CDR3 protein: CASSPGDGYEQYF; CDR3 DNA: TGTGCCAGCAGCCCAGGGGACGGCTACGAGCAGTACTTC
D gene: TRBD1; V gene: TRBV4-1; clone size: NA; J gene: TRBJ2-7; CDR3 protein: CASSHPGTGGLSYEQYF; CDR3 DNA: TGCGCCAGCAGCCATCCCGGGACAGGGGGATTGTCCTACGAGCAGTACTTC
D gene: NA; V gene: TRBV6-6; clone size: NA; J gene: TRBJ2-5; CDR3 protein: CASSYLDSQETQYF; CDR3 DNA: TGTGCCAGCAGTTACTTGGACAGCCAAGAGACCCAGTACTTC
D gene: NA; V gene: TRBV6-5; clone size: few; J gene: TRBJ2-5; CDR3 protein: CASSYGSSQETQYF; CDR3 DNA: TGTGCCAGCAGTTACGGGAGTTCTCAAGAGACCCAGTACTTC
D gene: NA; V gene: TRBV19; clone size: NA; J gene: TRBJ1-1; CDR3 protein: CASSDSSITMNTEAFF; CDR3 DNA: TGTGCCAGCTCGGACAGTTCGATAACCATGAACACTGAAGCTTTCTTT
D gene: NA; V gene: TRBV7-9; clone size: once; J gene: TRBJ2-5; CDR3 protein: CASRLGEYQETQYF; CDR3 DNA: TGTGCCAGCCGCCTAGGGGAGTACCAAGAGACCCAGTACTTC
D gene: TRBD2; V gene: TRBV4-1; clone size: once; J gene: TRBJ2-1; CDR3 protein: CASSPRLAGWNEQFF; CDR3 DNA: TGCGCCAGCAGCCCGAGACTAGCGGGATGGAATGAGCAGTTCTTC
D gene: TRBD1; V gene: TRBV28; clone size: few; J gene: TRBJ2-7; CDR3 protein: CASSLPQGSPGWYSEQYF; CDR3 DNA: TGTGCCAGCAGTTTACCACAGGGGTCCCCCGGATGGTACTCCGAGCAGTACTTC
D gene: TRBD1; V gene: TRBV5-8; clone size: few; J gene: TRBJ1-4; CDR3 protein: CASSPDRDGEKLFF; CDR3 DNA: TGTGCCAGCAGCCCGGACAGGGACGGCGAAAAACTGTTTTTT
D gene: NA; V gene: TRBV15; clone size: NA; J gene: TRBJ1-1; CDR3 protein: CATSRDGGRGINTEAFF; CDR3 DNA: TGTGCCACCAGCAGAGATGGGGGCCGAGGAATAAACACTGAAGCTTTCTTT
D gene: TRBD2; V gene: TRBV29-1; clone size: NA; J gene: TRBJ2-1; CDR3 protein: CSVRGLAGGPSYNEQFF; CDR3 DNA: TGCAGCGTCAGGGGACTAGCGGGGGGGCCAAGCTACAATGAGCAGTTCTTC
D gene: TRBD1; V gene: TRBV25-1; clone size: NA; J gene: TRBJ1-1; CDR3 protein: CASSEPYRGLGNTEAFF; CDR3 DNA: TGTGCCAGCAGTGAACCCTACAGGGGCTTGGGGAACACTGAAGCTTTCTTT
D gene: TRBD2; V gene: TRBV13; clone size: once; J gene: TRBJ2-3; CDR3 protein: CASSASGVVYTQYF; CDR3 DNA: TGTGCCAGCAGCGCTAGCGGGGTGGTATATACGCAGTATTTT
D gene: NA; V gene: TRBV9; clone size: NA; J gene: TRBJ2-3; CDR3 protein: CASSVQGSSTDTQYF; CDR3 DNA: TGTGCCAGCAGCGTACAGGGGAGTAGCACAGATACGCAGTATTTT
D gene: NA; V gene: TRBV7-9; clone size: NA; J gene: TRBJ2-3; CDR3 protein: CASSPRGTDTQYF; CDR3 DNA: TGTGCCAGCAGCCCCCGGGGCACAGATACGCAGTATTTT
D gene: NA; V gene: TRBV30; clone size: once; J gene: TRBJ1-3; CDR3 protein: CAWSALSGNTIYF; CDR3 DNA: TGTGCCTGGAGTGCCTTGTCCGGAAACACCATATATTTT
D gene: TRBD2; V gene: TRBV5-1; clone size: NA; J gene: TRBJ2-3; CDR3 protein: CASSLDPFGGRGEDTQYF; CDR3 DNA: TGCGCCAGCAGCTTGGACCCCTTTGGCGGGAGGGGCGAAGATACGCAGTATTTT
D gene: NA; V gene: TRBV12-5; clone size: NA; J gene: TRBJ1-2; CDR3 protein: CASGLVKGSVYGYTF; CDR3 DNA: TGTGCTAGTGGTTTGGTCAAGGGGTCGGTCTATGGCTACACCTTC
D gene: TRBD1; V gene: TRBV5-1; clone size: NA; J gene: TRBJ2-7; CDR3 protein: CASSQNRQGAEEQYF; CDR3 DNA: TGCGCCAGCAGCCAGAATAGACAGGGGGCGGAAGAGCAGTACTTC
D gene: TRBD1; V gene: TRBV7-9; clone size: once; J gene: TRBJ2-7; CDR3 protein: CASSLGDRVTYEQYF; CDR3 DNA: TGTGCCAGCAGCTTGGGGGACAGGGTAACCTACGAGCAGTACTTC
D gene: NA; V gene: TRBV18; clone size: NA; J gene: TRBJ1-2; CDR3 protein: CASSPNDGQYYGYTF; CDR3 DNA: TGTGCCAGCTCACCAAATGATGGCCAATACTATGGCTACACCTTC
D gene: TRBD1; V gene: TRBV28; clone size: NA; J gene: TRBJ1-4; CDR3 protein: CASYPPRTGHEKLFF; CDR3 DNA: TGTGCCAGTTACCCTCCCCGGACAGGGCACGAAAAACTGTTTTTT
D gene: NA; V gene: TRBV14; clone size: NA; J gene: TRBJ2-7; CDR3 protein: CASSQGQEQYF; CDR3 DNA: TGTGCCAGCAGCCAGGGGCAGGAGCAGTACTTC
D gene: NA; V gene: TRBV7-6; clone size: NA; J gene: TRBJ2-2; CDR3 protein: CASSPLRESNTGELFF; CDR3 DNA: TGTGCCAGCAGCCCGTTGAGGGAGTCGAACACCGGGGAGCTGTTTTTT
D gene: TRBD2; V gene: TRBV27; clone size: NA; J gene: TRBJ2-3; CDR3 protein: CASSLSTGGSTDTQYF; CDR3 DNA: TGTGCCAGCAGTTTGTCGACGGGGGGGAGCACAGATACGCAGTATTTT
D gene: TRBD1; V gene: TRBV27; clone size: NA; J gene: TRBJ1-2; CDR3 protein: CASSPGQGYGYTF; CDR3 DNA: TGTGCCAGCAGTCCCGGACAGGGCTATGGCTACACCTTC
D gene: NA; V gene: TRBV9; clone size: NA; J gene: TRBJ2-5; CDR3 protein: CASSVDREQETQYF; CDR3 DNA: TGTGCCAGCAGCGTAGACAGGGAGCAAGAGACCCAGTACTTC
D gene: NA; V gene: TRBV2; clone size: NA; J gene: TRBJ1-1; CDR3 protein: CASRQNTMNTEAFF; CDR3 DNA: TGTGCCAGCAGGCAAAACACTATGAACACTGAAGCTTTCTTT
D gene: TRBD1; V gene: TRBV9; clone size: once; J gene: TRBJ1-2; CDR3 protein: CASSSTGQGAYGYTF; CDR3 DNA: TGTGCCAGCAGCTCGACGGGACAGGGGGCATATGGCTACACCTTC
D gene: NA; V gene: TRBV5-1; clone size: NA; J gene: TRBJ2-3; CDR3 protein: CASSFRDTLADTQYF; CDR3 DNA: TGCGCCAGCAGCTTTAGGGACACCCTTGCGGATACGCAGTATTTT
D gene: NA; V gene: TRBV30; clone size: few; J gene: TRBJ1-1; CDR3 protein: CAWQLENFEKGAFF; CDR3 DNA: TGTGCCTGGCAATTGGAAAACTTCGAAAAGGGGGCTTTCTTT
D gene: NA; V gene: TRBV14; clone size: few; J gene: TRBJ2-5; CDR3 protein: CASRQENEETQYF; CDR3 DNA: TGTGCCAGCCGGCAGGAAAATGAAGAGACCCAGTACTTC
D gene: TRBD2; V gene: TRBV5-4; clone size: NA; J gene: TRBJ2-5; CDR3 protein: CASSSGTSPNQYF; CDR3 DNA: TGTGCCAGCAGCTCGGGGACTAGCCCTAACCAGTACTTC
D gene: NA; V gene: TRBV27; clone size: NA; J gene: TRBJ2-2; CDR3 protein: CASSSTPVVQTPTGELFF; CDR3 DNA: TGTGCCAGCAGTTCAACCCCCGTAGTTCAAACGCCCACCGGGGAGCTGTTTTTT
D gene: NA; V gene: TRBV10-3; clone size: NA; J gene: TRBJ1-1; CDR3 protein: CAIKARDTLTEAFF; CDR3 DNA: TGTGCCATCAAAGCCCGGGACACTCTTACTGAAGCTTTCTTT
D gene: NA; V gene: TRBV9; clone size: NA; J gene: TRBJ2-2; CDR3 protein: CASTPGTSYTGELFF; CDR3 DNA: TGTGCCAGCACCCCTGGGACTTCTTACACCGGGGAGCTGTTTTTT
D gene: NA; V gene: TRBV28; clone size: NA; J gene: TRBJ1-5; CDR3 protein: CASSLTGDYQPQHF; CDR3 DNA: TGTGCCAGCAGTTTAACCGGGGATTATCAGCCCCAGCATTTT
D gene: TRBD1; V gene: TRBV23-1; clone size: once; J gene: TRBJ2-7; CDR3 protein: CASSHCAEDRGQMGSYEQYF; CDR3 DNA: TGCGCCAGCAGTCACTGCGCCGAAGACAGGGGGCAGATGGGCTCCTACGAGCAGTACTTC
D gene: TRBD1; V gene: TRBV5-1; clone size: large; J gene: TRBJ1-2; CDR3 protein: CASSTGTGVPYGYTF; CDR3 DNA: TGCGCCAGCAGCACAGGGACAGGGGTCCCCTATGGCTACACCTTC
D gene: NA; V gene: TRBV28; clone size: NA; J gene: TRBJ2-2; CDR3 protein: CASNRGAAVWDTGELFF; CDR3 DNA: TGTGCCAGCAATCGGGGGGCAGCCGTTTGGGACACCGGGGAGCTGTTTTTT
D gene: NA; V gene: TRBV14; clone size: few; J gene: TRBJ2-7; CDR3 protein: CASSQYQGGKDYEQYF; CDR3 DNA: TGTGCCAGCAGCCAATACCAAGGGGGAAAAGACTACGAGCAGTACTTC
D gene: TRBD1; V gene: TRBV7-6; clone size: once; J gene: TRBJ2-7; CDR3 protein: CASSLSPGQGAYEQYF; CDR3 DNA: TGTGCCAGCAGCCTATCACCGGGACAGGGGGCCTACGAGCAGTACTTC
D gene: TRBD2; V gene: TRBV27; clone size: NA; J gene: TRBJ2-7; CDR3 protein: CASSFLTSGGYEQYF; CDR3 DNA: TGTGCCAGCAGTTTCTTGACTAGCGGGGGTTACGAGCAGTACTTC
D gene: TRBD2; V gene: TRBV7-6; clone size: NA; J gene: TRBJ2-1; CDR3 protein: CASIPVAGVYNEQFF; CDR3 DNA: TGTGCCAGCATCCCAGTAGCGGGTGTCTACAATGAGCAGTTCTTC
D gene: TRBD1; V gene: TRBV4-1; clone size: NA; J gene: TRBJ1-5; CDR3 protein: CASSPRDRGHQPQHF; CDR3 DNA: TGCGCCAGCAGCCCTCGGGACAGGGGGCATCAGCCCCAGCATTTT